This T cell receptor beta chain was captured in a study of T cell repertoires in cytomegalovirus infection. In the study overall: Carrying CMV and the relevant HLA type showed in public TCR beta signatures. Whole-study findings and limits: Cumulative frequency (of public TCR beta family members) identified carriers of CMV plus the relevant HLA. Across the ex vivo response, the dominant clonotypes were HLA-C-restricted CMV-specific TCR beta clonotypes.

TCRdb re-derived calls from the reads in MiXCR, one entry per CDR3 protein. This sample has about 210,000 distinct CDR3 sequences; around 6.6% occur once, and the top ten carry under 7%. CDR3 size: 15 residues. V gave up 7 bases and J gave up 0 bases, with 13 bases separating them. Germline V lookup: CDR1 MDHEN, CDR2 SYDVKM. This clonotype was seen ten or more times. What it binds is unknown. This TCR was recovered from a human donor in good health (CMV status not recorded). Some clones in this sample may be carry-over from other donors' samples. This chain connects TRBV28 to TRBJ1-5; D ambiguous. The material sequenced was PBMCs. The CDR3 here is CASTSGLYSNQPQHF. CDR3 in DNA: TGTGCCAGCACCTCGGGCCTATATAGCAATCAGCCCCAGCATTTT. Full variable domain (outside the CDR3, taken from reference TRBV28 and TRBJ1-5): DVKVTQSSRYLVKRTGEKVFLECVQDMDHENMFWYRQDPGLGLRLIYFSYDVKMKEKGDIPEGYSVSREKKERFSLILESASTNQTSMYLCASTSGLYSNQPQHFGDGTRLSIL.